This passage covers 7 T cell receptor beta chains from one sample sequenced in a study of T cell responses to AZD1222 COVID-19 vaccine. Repertoires were generated with immunoSEQ multiplex PCR, while TCRdb's copy carries only in-frame clones and drops some. The table has some 180,000 clones, roughly 90% seen once. The source material was peripheral blood, sampled on day 0 of AZD1222 vaccination. The origin of the receptors is an adult in good health.

The chain couples TRBV4-2 to TRBJ1-1, with 8 bases aligning to TRBD1. The CDR3 has 16 residues. J lost 2 bases, V lost 1 base, and 6 bases had no gene match. The germline V gene has CDR1 LGHNA and CDR2 YNFKEQ. CDR3 sequence reads: CASSQAGDRSNTEAFF. The CDR3 nucleotides are TGTGCCAGCAGCCAAGCCGGGGACAGGTCTAACACTGAAGCTTTCTTT.

This clone was seen a single time. A read error may account for a junction end that differs from germline. This rearrangement joins TRBV5-8 to TRBJ1-2, with 7 bases lining up with TRBD1. The CDR3 is 14 residues long. Per the germline V gene, CDR1 is SGHTS and CDR2 is YDEGEE. In DNA form, the CDR3 reads TGTGCCAGCAGTTTGGACAGGTTTAACTATGGCTACACCTTC. Translating gives CASSLDRFNYGYTF.

The chain has TRBV5-6 and TRBJ1-3; unclear D gene. Germline values: CDR1 SGHDT, CDR2 YYEEEE. The CDR3 is made up of 14 amino acids. V was pared by 8 bases and J by 0 bases, with 12 bases between. In nucleotides, the CDR3 is TGTGCCAGTGAACCCGGATTCTCTGGAAACACCATATATTTT. It specifies CASEPGFSGNTIYF.

This chain connects TRBV5-1 to TRBJ1-2, with 7 bases that match TRBD1. The trim removed 7 bases at V and 8 bases at J, leaving 11 bases unmatched. This CDR3 comprises 13 residues. In germline, CDR1 is SGHRS, CDR2 YFSETQ. The CDR3 nucleotides read TGCGCCAGCTCTCTCACAGGGGACCGCGGCTACACCTTC. Its protein is CASSLTGDRGYTF.

The genes are TRBV19 and TRBJ1-2; TRBD1 might be the D (6 bases). Germline CDR1 reads LNHDA; CDR2 reads SQIVND (reference sequence). V was cut by 7 bases and J by 8 bases, with 23 bases left in between. This CDR3 has 15 amino acids. CDR3 protein: CASTRDGGPLRGYTF. The CDR3 nucleotides are TGTGCCAGTACCAGAGATGGGGGCCCCCTCCGGGGCTACACCTTC.

The J gene is TRBJ2-5, the V gene TRBV6-2 or TRBV6-3, with no clear D. With 1 base removed from V and 2 bases from J, the gap between germline ends came to 8 bases. Germline assignment: CDR1 MNHEY and CDR2 SVGEGT. This CDR3 has 14 amino acids. This chain's CDR3 is CASSYFQKQETQYF. The CDR3 nucleotides read TGTGCCAGCAGTTACTTTCAGAAACAAGAGACCCAGTACTTC.

The V call is TRBV6-5, the J call TRBJ1-6, with TRBD1 identical over 9 bases. CDR3 length: 15 amino acids. Germline CDR1 MNHEY, CDR2 SVGAGI. The V gene end was trimmed by 4 bases and the J gene end by 8 bases; junction bases not matched to a gene: 6. The CDR3 region has the DNA TGTGCCAGCAGTTGGGGACAGGGTCGGGATTCACCCCTCCACTTT. As protein: CASSWGQGRDSPLHF.